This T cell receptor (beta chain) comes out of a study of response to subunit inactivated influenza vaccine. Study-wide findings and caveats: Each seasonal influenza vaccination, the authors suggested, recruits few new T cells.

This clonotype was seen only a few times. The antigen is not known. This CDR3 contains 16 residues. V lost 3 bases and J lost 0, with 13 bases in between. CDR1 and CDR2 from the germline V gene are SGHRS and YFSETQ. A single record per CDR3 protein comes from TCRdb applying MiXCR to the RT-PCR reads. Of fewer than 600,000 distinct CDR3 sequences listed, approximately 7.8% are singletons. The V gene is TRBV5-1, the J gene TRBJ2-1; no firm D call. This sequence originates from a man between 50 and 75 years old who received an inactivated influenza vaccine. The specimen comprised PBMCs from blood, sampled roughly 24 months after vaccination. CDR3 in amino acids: CASSSDSLSSYNEQFF. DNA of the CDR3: TGCGCCAGCAGCTCCGATAGCCTGAGCTCCTACAATGAGCAGTTCTTC.